The rows below give T cell receptor beta chains drawn from one sample of a study of blood T cell repertoires in COVID-19. Method: immunoSEQ multiplex PCR; TCRdb's copy keeps in-frame clones and lacks some. This table has about 200,000 clones, 65% to 85% appearing once. The sequenced sample was peripheral blood. These receptors all stem from a man between 35 and 55 years old with acute or convalescent COVID-19. Both conserved end residues are part of each CDR3.

>TRBV19|TRBJ1-1
CASSTSSYQGGDTEAFF
>TRBV4-2|TRBJ2-7
CASSLTGTSYEQYF
>TRBV3-1/TRBV3-2|TRBJ1-3
CASSQELVPVTAAGNTIYF
>TRBV6-5|TRBJ1-6
CASSTRQGTPLHF
>TRBV18|TRBJ2-2
CASSPTTGINTGELFF
>TRBV5-8|TRBJ1-5
CASSPPLTGLVNQPQHF
>TRBV6-5|TRBJ2-7
CASSYRDTSYEQYF
>TRBV19|TRBJ1-6
CASLDGTRGNSPLHF
>TRBV5-1|TRBJ1-5
CASSLAGGNNQPQHF
>TRBV7-2|TRBJ1-3
CASSLPKGNTIYF
>TRBV3-1/TRBV3-2|TRBJ1-1
CASSQTVGDTEAFF
>TRBV27|TRBJ2-1
CASSPRVDRALGNEQFF
>TRBV25-1|TRBJ2-1
CASSSGQGMDEQFF
>TRBV18|TRBJ1-4
CASSRQGSNEKLFF
>TRBV18|TRBJ1-4
CASSPLGGGEKLFF
>TRBV11-2|TRBJ1-5
CASSLDRTGVGNQPQHF
>TRBV7-2|TRBJ1-5
CASSKEVDRPQHF
>TRBV15|TRBJ2-1
CATTQGREYNEQFF
>TRBV6-1|TRBJ1-1
CASSDREARWAFF
>TRBV4-2|TRBJ2-7
CASSQSSDYEQYF
>TRBV9|TRBJ2-1
CASSKSYNEQFF
>TRBV30|TRBJ2-7
CAWRADSSYEQYF
>TRBV19|TRBJ2-3
CASSIAEFSGSTDTQYF
>TRBV24-1|TRBJ2-1
CATSAVGDSAHEQFF
>TRBV30|TRBJ1-1
CAWSVRTGTEAFF
>TRBV6-5|TRBJ2-7
CASSSPSGSSYEQYF
>TRBV3-1/TRBV3-2|TRBJ2-1
CASSRTNNEQFF
>TRBV19|TRBJ2-3
CASSRPGTDTQYF
>TRBV18|TRBJ1-1
CASSLRGRETEAFF
>TRBV12-3/TRBV12-4|TRBJ2-2
CASSGTGELFF
>TRBV5-1|TRBJ2-7
CASSLEGTGSPYEQYF
>TRBV6-6|TRBJ1-4
CASSPPGQGVGANEKLFF
>TRBV5-1|TRBJ1-6
CASSFGYSPLHF
>TRBV18|TRBJ1-5
CASSLGLPLMSNQPQHF
>TRBV10-2|TRBJ2-3
CASSDPGLAGTDTQYF
>TRBV6-2/TRBV6-3|TRBJ2-7
CASSRVASGRYEQYF
>TRBV6-5|TRBJ2-7
CASSYRVAGDEQYF
>TRBV29-1|TRBJ1-1
CSARGQAPHREAFF
>TRBV28|TRBJ2-7
CASSLSGFNEQYF
>TRBV7-9|TRBJ2-5
CASSLAQGIQETQYF
>TRBV30|TRBJ1-4
CAWRGGSNEKLFF
>TRBV5-1|TRBJ1-3
CASSLRTGPNSGNTIYF
>TRBV6-6|TRBJ2-7
CASSYSSLADYEQYF
>TRBV5-5|TRBJ2-5
CASSSFQGRGETQYF
>TRBV27|TRBJ1-5
CASSYNRGSQPQHF
>TRBV5-1|TRBJ1-3
CASSAQTDGNTIYF
>TRBV6-5|TRBJ2-3
CASGPRGDTQYF